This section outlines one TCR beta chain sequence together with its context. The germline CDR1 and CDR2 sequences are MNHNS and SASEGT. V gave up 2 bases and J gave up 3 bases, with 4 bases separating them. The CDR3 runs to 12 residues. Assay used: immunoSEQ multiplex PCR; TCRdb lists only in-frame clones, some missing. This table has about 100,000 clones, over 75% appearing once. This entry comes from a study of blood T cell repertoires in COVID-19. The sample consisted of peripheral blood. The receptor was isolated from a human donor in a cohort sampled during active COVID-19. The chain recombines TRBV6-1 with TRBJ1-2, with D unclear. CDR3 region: CASSEPDYGYTF. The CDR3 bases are TGTGCCAGCAGTGAACCCGACTATGGCTACACCTTC.